This T cell receptor (beta chain) was recovered during a study of blood T cell repertoires in COVID-19. Participants were aged about 18 to 89 years, lived in over 20 US areas, and enrolled virtually. Authors' data handling: How many nucleated cells were present was estimated from reference gene primer amplification. The protocol was immunoSEQ multiplex PCR, while the TCRdb copy is restricted to in-frame clones and leaves out a portion. The V and J calls and the clone size are those of that table, but D and trimming were determined from the DNA. The sample lists approximately 200,000 clones, more than 80% occurring once. The TCR sequence derives from a man in his 60s who had recovered from COVID-19. The source material was PBMCs or T cells enriched from blood (not recorded which).

In nucleotides, the CDR3 is TGTGCCAGCAGTCCCTTCGGGACAGGCCACTATGGCTACACCTTC. This encodes CASSPFGTGHYGYTF. The chain carries TRBV27 and TRBJ1-2; 8 nucleotides line up with TRBD1. The trim removed 5 bases at V and 3 bases at J, leaving 8 bases unmatched. CDR1 and CDR2 from the germline V gene are MNHEY and SMNVEV (reference sequence). CDR3 length: 15 residues.